A selection of T cell receptor beta chains follows, all from one sample in a study of response to subunit inactivated influenza vaccine. TCRdb fed the RT-PCR reads into MiXCR, producing one record per CDR3 protein. Of a few hundred thousand distinct CDR3 sequences in the sample, about 11% were seen once. These data were also reused for a study on T cells expressing NK-cell markers.

The specimen comprised PBMCs from blood, sampled on the day of vaccination. These receptors originate from a man aged 50 to 60 who received an inactivated influenza vaccine. The CDR3 runs from the conserved cysteine through the conserved F or W. A D gene is named only where the DNA matches it firmly. Not every row has a clone size; where given, it reads once, few, many or a size class.

j_call: TRBJ2-5
clone_size: -
v_call: TRBV15
d_call: -
cdr3_nt: TGTGCCACCAGCAGAGGGCGTACGACAGCAGAGGAGACCCAGTACTTC
cdr3_aa: CATSRGRTTAEETQYF

j_call: TRBJ1-6
clone_size: few
v_call: TRBV6-5
d_call: -
cdr3_nt: TGTGCCAGCAGTTACCATCCAGCCAGCTCCTATAATTCACCCCTCCACTTT
cdr3_aa: CASSYHPASSYNSPLHF

j_call: TRBJ2-1
clone_size: few
v_call: TRBV11-2
d_call: -
cdr3_nt: TGTGCCAGCAGCCTCGACCTAGCAACCAATGAGCAGTTCTTC
cdr3_aa: CASSLDLATNEQFF

j_call: TRBJ1-4
clone_size: -
v_call: TRBV4-2
d_call: TRBD1
cdr3_nt: TGTGCCAGCAGCCCCTTAATAGGACAGGGCTCAACTAATGAAAAACTGTTTTTT
cdr3_aa: CASSPLIGQGSTNEKLFF

j_call: TRBJ1-6
clone_size: few
v_call: TRBV12-3/TRBV12-4
d_call: TRBD1
cdr3_nt: TGTGCCAGCAGGGGGACAGGGGATAATTCACCCCTCCACTTT
cdr3_aa: CASRGTGDNSPLHF

j_call: TRBJ1-2
clone_size: few
v_call: TRBV19
d_call: -
cdr3_nt: TGTGCCAGTAGGCTGTTTGGTTATGGCTACACCTTC
cdr3_aa: CASRLFGYGYTF

j_call: TRBJ2-6
clone_size: -
v_call: TRBV18
d_call: -
cdr3_nt: TGTGCCAGCTCACCTGGGGACTCCAACGTCCTGACTTTC
cdr3_aa: CASSPGDSNVLTF

j_call: TRBJ2-1
clone_size: many
v_call: TRBV10-3
d_call: TRBD2
cdr3_nt: TGTGCCATCAGTGAGTCTACTAGCGGGAGGCGCAGCTCCTACAATGAGCAGTTCTTC
cdr3_aa: CAISESTSGRRSSYNEQFF

j_call: TRBJ1-2
clone_size: -
v_call: TRBV7-2
d_call: -
cdr3_nt: TGTGCCAGCAGCTTACCCAGGGCCCGAACCTATGGCTACACCTTC
cdr3_aa: CASSLPRARTYGYTF

j_call: TRBJ2-5
clone_size: -
v_call: TRBV14
d_call: -
cdr3_nt: TGTGCCAGCAGCCAAGACCCCCTAAATACTGACCAACGCGGTGAGACCCAGTACTTC
cdr3_aa: CASSQDPLNTDQRGETQYF

j_call: TRBJ2-5
clone_size: -
v_call: TRBV7-9
d_call: TRBD1
cdr3_nt: TGTGCCAGCAGCGAGAAAGACAGGGGGCTTGGGGCCCAGTACTTC
cdr3_aa: CASSEKDRGLGAQYF

j_call: TRBJ2-6
clone_size: few
v_call: TRBV28
d_call: -
cdr3_nt: TGTGCCAGCAGCCCAGATGATGCGGGACAGATCTCTGGGGCCAACGTCCTGACTTTC
cdr3_aa: CASSPDDAGQISGANVLTF

j_call: TRBJ1-1
clone_size: -
v_call: TRBV12-3/TRBV12-4
d_call: -
cdr3_nt: TGTGCCAGCAGACCAGGTCCCTTAAGGAACGAAGCTTTCTTT
cdr3_aa: CASRPGPLRNEAFF

j_call: TRBJ2-7
clone_size: many
v_call: TRBV12-3/TRBV12-4
d_call: TRBD2
cdr3_nt: TGTGCCAGCAGTTTTATGGTCGGGACTATCGACGAGCAGTACTTC
cdr3_aa: CASSFMVGTIDEQYF

j_call: TRBJ2-5
clone_size: few
v_call: TRBV11-2
d_call: -
cdr3_nt: TGTGCCAGCAGCTTATTGTTAGGGACCCAGTACTTC
cdr3_aa: CASSLLLGTQYF

j_call: TRBJ2-1
clone_size: few
v_call: TRBV19
d_call: -
cdr3_nt: TGTGCCAGTAGTATGAACTCCTACAATGAGCAGTTCTTC
cdr3_aa: CASSMNSYNEQFF

j_call: TRBJ1-1
clone_size: many
v_call: TRBV6-2/TRBV6-3
d_call: -
cdr3_nt: TGTGCCAGCAGTCGATTGGGGGGCTTTGAAGCTTTCTTT
cdr3_aa: CASSRLGGFEAFF

j_call: TRBJ2-1
clone_size: -
v_call: TRBV29-1
d_call: TRBD2
cdr3_nt: TGCAGCGCCGGGAGGGACCGGGATGAGCAGCTCTTC
cdr3_aa: CSAGRDRDEQLF

j_call: TRBJ2-7
clone_size: -
v_call: TRBV5-1
d_call: TRBD2
cdr3_nt: TGCGCCAGCAGCTTGGGCCCGACTAGCGATTACGAGCAGTACTTC
cdr3_aa: CASSLGPTSDYEQYF

j_call: TRBJ2-1
clone_size: -
v_call: TRBV7-9
d_call: TRBD1
cdr3_nt: TGTGCCGAAAATGCCGGACAGGGGTTGCCTGAGCAGTTCTTC
cdr3_aa: CAENAGQGLPEQFF

j_call: TRBJ2-3
clone_size: -
v_call: TRBV6-1
d_call: TRBD2
cdr3_nt: TGTGCCAGCAGTCGGGACTATAGGGATACGCAGTATTTT
cdr3_aa: CASSRDYRDTQYF

j_call: TRBJ2-3
clone_size: -
v_call: TRBV5-1
d_call: -
cdr3_nt: TGCGCCAGCAGCCGAGCGGATGGCACAGATACGCAGTATTTT
cdr3_aa: CASSRADGTDTQYF

j_call: TRBJ2-7
clone_size: -
v_call: TRBV28
d_call: TRBD1
cdr3_nt: TGTGCCAGCAGCCGCCGGGACAGGTTCTACGAGCAGTACTTC
cdr3_aa: CASSRRDRFYEQYF

j_call: TRBJ2-2
clone_size: once
v_call: TRBV5-6
d_call: -
cdr3_nt: TGTGCCAGCAGCTTTGGGGGCCCCAGCTCCGGGGAGCTGTTTTTT
cdr3_aa: CASSFGGPSSGELFF

j_call: TRBJ2-3
clone_size: -
v_call: TRBV7-9
d_call: -
cdr3_nt: TGTGCCAGCAGCCAGGGGGGGGTCTATTCGCAGTATTTT
cdr3_aa: CASSQGGVYSQYF

j_call: TRBJ1-2
clone_size: -
v_call: TRBV29-1
d_call: -
cdr3_nt: TGCAGCGTTGACACCCCTAACTATGGCTACACCTTC
cdr3_aa: CSVDTPNYGYTF